This T cell receptor (beta chain) was recovered during a study of T cells in Graves' hyperthyroidism and ophthalmopathy (dated by TCRdb to 2018 to 2020). The study in broad terms: Peripheral blood samples were taken at initial diagnosis, before any treatment was given. To identify TCR V-J signatures that set the groups apart, the researchers used a discovery cohort of approximately 98 patients, made up of some 41 with Graves' ophthalmopathy and about 60 with stable Graves' hyperthyroidism. An independent validation cohort of under 20 hyperthyroidism patients and over 15 patients who later progressed to ophthalmopathy tested prospective prediction of ophthalmopathy. The roughly 90 discovery patients were divided at random into training and test sets in a 7:3 ratio. Thyroid tissue and blood T-cell repertoires from roughly six Graves' hyperthyroidism patients were also compared in the study. Following sampling, methimazole starting at 30 mg daily was given to hyperthyroidism patients, and high-dose intravenous methylprednisolone was given to ophthalmopathy patients. The paper reports TCR Vbeta CDR3 sequencing of roughly 140 peripheral blood samples: around 41 ophthalmopathy, 70 to 85 hyperthyroidism and approximately 17 progressor patients. Study-wide conclusions, independent of this receptor: Most expanded thyroid clonotypes (frequency above 0.001) were also detected in blood, suggesting blood repertoires may reflect thyroid immune responses. No statistical method was used to fix the sample size in advance, and group allocation was not hidden from the investigators. A 13 V-J signature model separated ophthalmopathy from stable hyperthyroidism, with 87.88% sensitivity and roughly 84% specificity in cross-validation and 80%/75% in testing. In validation, progression to ophthalmopathy was predicted by the model with 55% to 71% sensitivity and 72% to 85% specificity, a median of around 5.9 months before onset.

TCR beta CDR3 regions were amplified from RNA transcripts. For the first round of RT-PCR on the TCR CDR3, the HTBI primer set was used together with the Qiagen OneStep RT-PCR kit. Libraries were constructed in a second round of multiplex PCR, after which size selection and purification were carried out. Sequencing of the libraries was done on an Illumina HiSeq2000 using paired-end 100 bp reads. The original methods were these. SOAPnuke was used to process the raw data, throwing out any read that contained adapters or uncalled bases, had a mean Phred below 15, or lacked an exact constant-primer or identifier match. COPE v1.2.5 was used to merge the high-quality paired reads, and each unique nucleotide sequence was defined as a clonotype. Clonotypes were aligned to IMGT TRBV, TRBD and TRBJ reference segments using MiTCR v1.1. Only V-J combinations with frequency above 0.0001, covering 99% to 99.2% of repertoires, were analysed. The TCS score was defined as F50 (clonal expansion) divided by E x V (chaos), with BLOSUM62-based TCRdist calculated between CDR3 peptides within each V-J. Welch's t-statistics and random forest reduced several hundred V-J features to some 14, which were used in a naive Bayes classifier (R e1071). The raw public data were reprocessed by TCRdb itself: fastp quality trimming at Q25, MiXCR clonotype calling, in-frame beta chains only. Each entry is one CDR3 protein sequence, shown with its most common DNA and genes. The V and J calls here are based on TCRdb, not the publication. The sample table holds hundreds of thousands of distinct CDR3 sequences, of which 15% to 20% were seen once. The ten biggest clones cover 3.8% of the sample.

This clonotype was seen ten or more times. What this receptor recognizes is not known. No base qualities exist here, and no much larger clone lies one base off it. Stable Graves' hyperthyroidism was defined as no progression to ophthalmopathy during 18 months of follow-up. The hyperthyroidism patients were between 18 and 65 years old and newly diagnosed, with a disease duration of less than 2 months. Any patient with an uncontrolled infection, another autoimmune disease, pregnancy or lactation was excluded. Clinical symptoms, serum thyroxine and TRAb, thyroid ultrasound, and orbital computed tomography formed the basis for the diagnoses. PBMCs were isolated from about 9 ml of fresh peripheral blood by Ficoll-Paque density gradient centrifugation. Trizol reagent was used to extract total RNA, and RNA quality was then checked on an Agilent 2100 Bioanalyzer. The CDR3 runs 15 amino acids, cysteine and phenylalanine included. Solely the CDR3 DNA is kept, with 45 bases framed from the first base. V is shortened by 3 bases, J by 4 bases, and the region joining them spans 13 bases. Reading the germline V gene gives CDR1 WSHSY and CDR2 SAAADI.

The chain is made from TRBV10-2 and TRBJ1-5, with TRBD1 as a weak D call on 6 bases. Sequencing was performed on blood. The TCR originated in a woman in her thirties with Graves' hyperthyroidism. The DNA sequence reads TGCGCCAGCAGTGAAAGGGGGGGGCGGAATCAGCCCCAGCATTTT. It encodes CASSERGGRNQPQHF.